Listed here are 15 T cell receptor beta chains from one sample, sequenced in a study of T-cell memory formation after mild COVID-19. TCRdb reprocessed the 5' RACE reads via MiXCR and lists one record per CDR3 protein. The sample carries 200,000 to 250,000 distinct CDR3 sequences, 9.5% to 10% recorded once. What was sequenced was PBMCs or a T cell subset sorted from them (not recorded which). Every receptor here comes from a man between 18 and 29 years old who had mild COVID-19 (a few samples of this study predate the infection). Cell type and time point are not known.

This clonotype showed up many times. The rearrangement joins TRBV12-3 or TRBV12-4 to TRBJ2-1; D uncertain. The ends were cut back, 2 bases at V and 8 bases at J, with 7 bases in the middle. This CDR3 contains 12 residues. CDR3 region: CASSLRADEQFF. The CDR3 region has the DNA TGTGCCAGCAGTTTAAGGGCGGATGAGCAGTTCTTC.

V and J are TRBV5-1 and TRBJ2-3; D unclear. The CDR3 has 13 residues. CDR1 is SGHRS, CDR2 YFSETQ, per germline. Trimming removed 6 bases at V and 2 bases at J, with 10 bases between. The CDR3 nucleotides are TGCGCCAGCATGTCCGCCCCCACAGATACGCAGTATTTT. This codes for CASMSAPTDTQYF.

The J gene is TRBJ2-3, the V gene TRBV7-2, with D tentatively TRBD2 (6 bases). Germline loops: CDR1 SGHTA, CDR2 FQGNSA. Trimming shortened V by 2 bases and J by 2 bases, and 17 bases separated the two germline ends. The length of the CDR3 is 17 residues. CDR3: CASSLRSGRGYTDTQYF. CDR3 coding DNA: TGTGCCAGCAGCTTACGATCAGGACGGGGGTACACAGATACGCAGTATTTT.

The chain combines TRBV9 with TRBJ1-6; TRBD1 agrees at 7 bases. The germline gives CDR1 SGDLS, CDR2 YYNGEE. This CDR3 spans 15 amino acids. With 1 base clipped from V and 7 bases from J, the junction kept 5 bases outside the gene matches. The CDR3 DNA follows: TGTGCCAGCAGCGTAAGAACAGGGGTCAATTCACCCCTCCACTTT. This translates into CASSVRTGVNSPLHF.

This clonotype was seen a few times. The rearrangement joins TRBV19 to TRBJ2-7; D gene unclear. CDR1 and CDR2 (germline): LNHDA, SQIVND (reference sequence). V lost 0 bases, J lost 3 bases, and 3 bases lay in between. The CDR3 totals 12 residues. Written as DNA, the CDR3 is TGTGCCAGTAGTATAGACGGCTACGAGCAGTACTTC. This encodes CASSIDGYEQYF.

This clonotype was detected many times. J is TRBJ1-6 and V is TRBV20-1, with D tentatively TRBD1 (6 bases). This CDR3 spans 14 amino acids. CDR1 and CDR2 (germline): DFQATT, SNEGSKA (reference sequence). This chain's CDR3 is CSPELGAADSPLHF. The CDR3 DNA reads as TGCAGCCCCGAGTTGGGGGCGGCGGATTCACCCCTCCACTTT.

This clonotype was detected only a few times. The rearrangement uses TRBV18 and TRBJ2-7; D is possibly TRBD2 (7 bases). The CDR3 is 18 amino acids. Trimming cost V 4 bases and J 2 bases, with 24 bases left between them. The germline gives CDR1 KGHSH, CDR2 LQKENI. CDR3 coding DNA: TGTGCCAGCTCACGGACTACGATGGGGGGGCAATCCACCTACGAGCAGTACTTC. Its protein product is CASSRTTMGGQSTYEQYF.

This clonotype was detected a few times. The chain joins TRBV20-1 to TRBJ2-2, with D uncertain. The CDR3 runs to 12 residues. From germline, CDR1 is DFQATT and CDR2 SNEGSKA (reference sequence). Trimming stripped 8 bases from V and 0 bases from J, with 7 bases between. CDR3 sequence (DNA): TGCAGTAGTAGCCCGAACACCGGGGAGCTGTTTTTT. It specifies CSSSPNTGELFF.

The rearrangement joins TRBV27 to TRBJ2-3; 11 positions agree with TRBD2. V was pared by 5 bases and J by 6 bases, with 13 bases of the junction left unmatched. Germline loops: CDR1 MNHEY, CDR2 SMNVEV (reference sequence). The CDR3 is made up of 17 amino acids. CDR3 residues: CASSKSRLAGYADTQYF. The CDR3, as DNA: TGTGCCAGCAGTAAATCCAGACTAGCGGGGTACGCCGATACGCAGTATTTT.

This clonotype was recorded at least ten times. The V and J genes are TRBV5-1 and TRBJ1-4, with D possibly TRBD1 on 6 matching bases. The CDR3 runs to 14 residues. CDR1 is SGHRS and CDR2 is YFSETQ in the germline V gene. With 7 bases removed from V and 8 bases from J, the gap between germline ends came to 18 bases. CDR3 in DNA: TGCGCCAGCGCCCCAGGGGACTCTAGAGAAAAACTGTTTTTT. Its protein product is CASAPGDSREKLFF.

The chain couples TRBV7-3 to TRBJ2-3; 8 nucleotides match TRBD2. This CDR3 contains 16 residues. With 6 bases clipped from V and 2 bases from J, the junction kept 10 bases outside the gene matches. Germline values: CDR1 SGHTA, CDR2 FQGTGA. CDR3 coding DNA: TGTGCCAGCAGTCGGACGTCGGGGGGGGTCACAGATACGCAGTATTTT. This sequence encodes CASSRTSGGVTDTQYF.

The V call is TRBV11-2, the J call TRBJ1-1; 10 bases fit TRBD1. The CDR3 runs 17 residues. Germline V gene data show CDR1 as SGHAT and CDR2 as FQNNGV. V shed 5 bases and J 8 bases; nucleotides not matched to a gene: 17. The CDR3 is CASSRTNPGQGSMEAFF. CDR3 coding DNA: TGTGCCAGCAGCCGAACGAACCCGGGACAGGGGTCTATGGAAGCTTTCTTT.

This chain links TRBV28 with TRBJ2-7; 8 bases agree with TRBD2. With V trimmed by 7 bases and J by 2 bases, 7 bases remained unmatched. The germline V gene has CDR1 MDHEN and CDR2 SYDVKM. This CDR3 has 14 amino acids. This CDR3 reads CASNSGGRAYEQYV. The DNA of the CDR3 is TGTGCCAGCAACTCGGGGGGGCGAGCCTACGAGCAGTACGTC.

This clonotype was seen a handful of times. J is TRBJ1-2 and V is TRBV5-1; D ambiguous. Germline V gene lookup returns CDR1 SGHRS and CDR2 YFSETQ. The CDR3 runs 15 residues. Trimming took off 4 bases at V and 0 bases at J, with 13 bases between the two ends. As DNA, the CDR3 is TGCGCCAGCAGCGCGGACGGATTTTCTAACTATGGCTACACCTTC. Translating gives CASSADGFSNYGYTF.

This clonotype was counted a few times. The chain links TRBV6-5 to TRBJ2-5; a weak D match, TRBD1 (6 bases). Per germline, CDR1 MNHEY and CDR2 SVGAGI. V lost 6 bases and J 2 bases, leaving 10 bases between the germline ends. The CDR3 extends over 13 amino acids. The CDR3 is CASRYRVQETQYF. The CDR3 coding sequence is TGTGCCAGCAGGTACAGGGTACAAGAGACCCAGTACTTC.